This T cell receptor (beta chain) appears in the sequencing data of a study of Ad26.COV2.S vaccination and SARS-CoV-2 variants. Findings and limits, study-wide: Individuals receiving vaccine had higher spike-specific TCR breadth than placebo recipients did.

Some clones are missing from TCRdb's copy, which holds only in-frame ones; the method was immunoSEQ multiplex PCR. The sample carries some 340,000 clones, around four fifths recorded once. Points on this clone: Its antigen is still unknown.

Deletions cut 3 bases from V and 3 bases from J, with 14 bases between. The CDR3 is made up of 16 amino acids. The germline V gene encodes CDR1 SEHNR and CDR2 FQNEAQ (reference sequence). Described treatment: approximately 18 received Ad26.COV2.S at low or high dose, single or two shots; roughly five received placebo; per-sample allocation not given. The investigators took samples on day 63 after the first vaccine or placebo injection. This TCR was recovered from a person aged 18-60 years who received the Ad26.COV2.S COVID-19 vaccine or a placebo. The chain couples TRBV7-9 to TRBJ1-4; D might be TRBD1 (6 bases). Here the sequenced sample was peripheral blood, taken in a trial of Ad26.COV2.S vaccine versus placebo. The CDR3 DNA follows: TGTGCCAGCAGCTTTAGGGGGGCGAGTGCTAATGAAAAACTGTTTTTT. Translation gives CASSFRGASANEKLFF.